The clone carrying this TCR beta chain was observed at least ten times. Antigen: not known. V gave up 3 bases and J gave up 3 bases, with 14 bases separating them. CDR1 is SNHLY, CDR2 FYNNEI, per germline. This CDR3 has 15 amino acids. This sample is drawn from a study of neurological immune-mediated disorders. Whole-study results and caveats: While HTLV-1-associated myelopathy showed the greatest TCR clonal expansion, multiple sclerosis showed the least, falling below healthy controls.

Preparation of the unsorted libraries drew on 2 million PBMCs stored at -80 C. The cDNA was generated by 5'RACE with 10-nucleotide random UMIs. In TCRdb, the 5' RACE reads were re-called with MiXCR into one record per CDR3 protein. This table holds 20,000 to 25,000 distinct CDR3 sequences, roughly a tenth found once. This rearrangement joins TRBV2 to TRBJ1-2, with a weak D call TRBD1 (6 bases). The receptor's source is a woman aged 55-70 years with HTLV-1-associated myelopathy (HAM/TSP). The sequenced sample consisted of PBMCs. CDR3 nucleotides: TGTGCCAGCAGTGACCCCGCAGGGGAAGACTATGGCTACACCTTC. The encoded protein is CASSDPAGEDYGYTF.